One sample yielded the 30 T cell receptor beta chains listed below, sequenced in a study of T cells in Graves' hyperthyroidism and ophthalmopathy. Amplified regions were TCR beta CDR3 sequences from RNA transcripts. The primer set for the first-round RT-PCR of the TCR CDR3 was HTBI. MiXCR was run by TCRdb on the multiplex PCR reads, yielding one entry per CDR3 protein. The sample has around 600,000 distinct CDR3 sequences; 11% to 15% are singletons. The sequenced material came from blood. The receptors come from a woman aged 18-29 years with Graves' ophthalmopathy.

The rearrangement joins TRBV5-1 to TRBJ2-5; D is unclear. V lost 5 bases and J 4 bases, leaving 9 bases between the germline ends. The germline gives CDR1 SGHRS, CDR2 YFSETQ. The CDR3 length is 12 residues. CDR3 protein: CASSTNGETQYF. In DNA form, the CDR3 reads TGCGCCAGCAGTACTAATGGAGAGACCCAGTACTTC.

There are many counts of this clonotype. V and J are TRBV12-3 or TRBV12-4 and TRBJ1-1; D unclear. The CDR3 has 11 residues. The V gene lost 3 bases and the J gene lost 4 bases, with 3 bases spanning the gap. The CDR3 DNA reads as TGTGCCAGCAGTTTGAGCACTGAAGCTTTCTTT. Translating gives CASSLSTEAFF.

There are many counts of this clonotype. The chain recombines TRBV2 with TRBJ1-2, with a tentative D call TRBD1 (6 bases). CDR1 SNHLY and CDR2 FYNNEI come from the germline V gene. The CDR3 is 14 amino acids. V was pared by 3 bases and J by 3 bases, with 11 bases between. The CDR3 nucleotides are TGTGCCAGCAGTGAGGAGGGGGTTCACTATGGCTACACCTTC. This gives the protein CASSEEGVHYGYTF.

In this sample, this clonotype turned up many times. The chain recombines TRBV5-1 with TRBJ2-7; possible D gene TRBD2, 6 bases. Germline-derived CDR1 and CDR2 are SGHRS and YFSETQ. The V gene lost 0 bases and the J gene lost 1 base, with 14 bases spanning the gap. The CDR3 is 16 residues long. The CDR3 spells CASSLGVAVLSYEQYF. The CDR3, as DNA: TGCGCCAGCAGCTTGGGAGTAGCGGTCCTATCCTACGAGCAGTACTTC.

This clonotype was found a few times. The CDR3 nucleotides read TGCAGTGCTGTTGGGGGAATGAGCTATGGCTACACCTTC. Translated, it gives CSAVGGMSYGYTF. The chain links TRBV20-1 to TRBJ1-2; a possible D gene is TRBD1 (5 bases). V was trimmed by 5 bases and J by 4 bases, leaving 14 bases between them. The CDR3 consists of 13 residues. Germline V CDR1 and CDR2: DFQATT, SNEGSKA (reference sequence).

This sequence joins TRBV7-2 and TRBJ1-1; D gene ambiguous. Germline V gene sequence: CDR1 SGHTA, CDR2 FQGNSA. Trimming cost V 5 bases and J 0 bases, with 10 bases left between them. There are 14 residues in the CDR3. The CDR3 here is CASSLQVVNTEAFF. As DNA, the CDR3 is TGTGCCAGCAGCCTTCAAGTCGTGAACACTGAAGCTTTCTTT.

The chain joins TRBV20-1 to TRBJ1-2; 9 nucleotides match TRBD1. Germline trimming cut 8 bases from V and 2 bases from J; bases unmatched to any gene: 9. The V gene's germline CDR1 is DFQATT and CDR2 SNEGSKA (reference sequence). The CDR3 totals 14 residues. DNA of the CDR3: TGCAGTAAGCAGCCTGGACAGGGGAACTATGGCTACACCTTC. Its translation is CSKQPGQGNYGYTF.

This clonotype was found a few times. Being one base from a much bigger clone, this may be a read error. The gene calls are TRBV3-1 and TRBJ1-5; maybe TRBD1 (5 bases). V lost 0 bases and J lost 4, with 13 bases in between. Germline CDR1 reads LGHDT; CDR2 reads YNNKEL (reference sequence). This CDR3 has 16 residues. The CDR3 reads CASSQESGAVNQPQHF. CDR3 in DNA: TGTGCCAGCAGCCAAGAAAGTGGGGCCGTTAATCAGCCCCAGCATTTT.

The J gene is TRBJ2-7, the V gene TRBV7-6; D perhaps matches TRBD2 (5 bases). With 1 base removed from V and 7 bases from J, the gap between germline ends came to 11 bases. Per germline, CDR1 SGHVS and CDR2 FNYEAQ. The CDR3 extends over 13 amino acids. The CDR3 DNA reads as TGTGCCAGCAGCTTAGGCGGGTCTCAAGAGCAGTACTTC. Translated, it gives CASSLGGSQEQYF. Full variable domain (remainder filled in from reference TRBV7-6 and TRBJ2-7): GAGVSQSPRYKVTKRGQDVALRCDPISGHVSLYWYRQALGQGPEFLTYFNYEAQQDKSGLPNDRFSAERPEGSISTLTIQRTEQRDSAMYRCASSLGGSQEQYFGPGTRLTVT.

As to this clonotype: With a much larger clone just one base away, this may be a read error. The V gene is TRBV5-1, the J gene TRBJ2-1; no reliable D call. Germline-derived CDR1 and CDR2 are SGHRS and YFSETQ. The CDR3 is made up of 15 amino acids. CDR3 in DNA: TGCGCCGGCAGCTTGGCCTCTACGTCAACCAATGAGCAGTTCTTC. This gives the protein CAGSLASTSTNEQFF.

The CDR3 DNA follows: TGTGCCAGCAGTGAATATCCGGCACAGGACTACGAGCAGTACTTC. This gives the protein CASSEYPAQDYEQYF. The V call is TRBV25-1, the J call TRBJ2-7; a possible D gene is TRBD1 (5 bases). The germline gives CDR1 MGHDK, CDR2 SYGVNS. Deletions cut 0 bases from V and 3 bases from J, with 12 bases between. The CDR3 loop spans 15 amino acids.

This clonotype was counted ten times or more. The V call is TRBV4-3, the J call TRBJ2-5; 9 bases fit TRBD2. The CDR3 loop spans 15 amino acids. The germline gives CDR1 LGHNA, CDR2 YSLEER. J was trimmed by 3 bases and V by 0 bases; bases with no gene match: 2. The CDR3 is CASSQELAGEETQYF. The CDR3 region has the DNA TGCGCCAGCAGCCAAGAACTAGCGGGCGAAGAGACCCAGTACTTC.

The table lists this clonotype with many counts. The chain links TRBV12-3 or TRBV12-4 to TRBJ2-5, with D maybe TRBD1 (5 bases). The CDR3 totals 14 residues. V shed 7 bases and J shed 4 bases, with 16 bases lying between them. The CDR3: CASTLGAGSETQYF. In nucleotides, the CDR3 is TGTGCCAGCACCCTAGGGGCCGGGTCAGAGACCCAGTACTTC.

This clonotype was counted only a few times. The rearrangement uses TRBV7-6 and TRBJ2-5; 7 positions agree with TRBD1. The CDR3 has 15 amino acids. Looked up from germline, CDR1 is SGHVS and CDR2 is FNYEAQ. V lost 7 bases, J lost 0 bases, and 8 bases stayed unmatched. The CDR3 coding sequence is TGTGCCAGCATCCAAAAGGGGGCCCACCAAGAGACCCAGTACTTC. It codes for CASIQKGAHQETQYF.

The rearrangement uses TRBV29-1 and TRBJ2-7; 7 bases are a match to TRBD2. The CDR3 is 13 residues long. J gave up 2 bases and V 5 bases, and 6 bases lay outside the gene matches. Germline V gene sequence: CDR1 SQVTM, CDR2 ANQGSEA. CDR3 sequence: CSVTRDYTYEQYF. The CDR3 coding sequence is TGCAGCGTTACCCGGGACTATACCTACGAGCAGTACTTC.

This clonotype was recorded many times. CDR3 amino acids: CASSQQEGEQFF. The CDR3 DNA reads as TGTGCCAGCAGCCAGCAAGAAGGTGAGCAGTTCTTC. J is TRBJ2-1 and V is TRBV3-1; no definite D call. Germline V lookup: CDR1 LGHDT, CDR2 YNNKEL (reference sequence). V lost 3 bases, J lost 9 bases, and 9 bases lay in between. The CDR3 consists of 12 residues.

This clonotype showed up many times. J is TRBJ2-3 and V is TRBV2; no firm D call. CDR1 is SNHLY and CDR2 is FYNNEI in the germline V gene. The CDR3 consists of 14 residues. With 7 bases removed from V and 1 base from J, the gap between germline ends came to 12 bases. The CDR3: CASIPVLRTDTQYF. CDR3 coding DNA: TGTGCCAGCATTCCCGTACTCCGCACAGATACGCAGTATTTT.

The V gene is TRBV4-3, the J gene TRBJ1-1; D perhaps matches TRBD1 (5 bases). The CDR3 has 15 amino acids. Trimming removed 1 base at V and 5 bases at J, with 14 bases between. Germline V gene data show CDR1 as LGHNA and CDR2 as YSLEER. The CDR3 sequence is CASSQGPGTRTEAFF. CDR3 nucleotides: TGCGCCAGCAGCCAAGGACCTGGGACTCGGACTGAAGCTTTCTTT.

The chain carries TRBV28 and TRBJ2-2; 10 bases are shared with TRBD2. The trim removed 3 bases at V and 8 bases at J, leaving 9 bases unmatched. CDR1 and CDR2 (germline): MDHEN, SYDVKM. This CDR3 comprises 16 residues. In DNA form, the CDR3 reads TGTGCCAGCAGTTTTATAGGTCTAGCGGGAGTTGGGGAGCTGTTTTTT. Translating it yields CASSFIGLAGVGELFF.

As concerns this clonotype: The junction does not match germline at one end; this may be a read error. The CDR3 protein is CASTDSRTTNEKLSF. The CDR3 coding sequence is TGTGCCAGCACGGACAGCAGAACAACTAATGAAAAACTGTCTTTT. This chain connects TRBV10-3 to TRBJ1-4; tentative D call: TRBD1 (6 bases). The CDR3 extends over 15 amino acids. Germline assignment: CDR1 ENHRY and CDR2 SYGVKD.

The J gene is TRBJ2-2, the V gene TRBV5-1, with D hard to call. V was shortened by 1 base and J by 0 bases, with 7 bases between the two germline ends. CDR1 is SGHRS and CDR2 is YFSETQ in the germline V gene. The CDR3 is 15 amino acids. CDR3 protein: CASSLSLTNTGELFF. The CDR3 DNA follows: TGCGCCAGCAGCTTGAGTCTAACGAACACCGGGGAGCTGTTTTTT.

This clonotype has a handful of counts. The chain uses TRBV4-1 and TRBJ1-4, with a tentative D call TRBD1 (5 bases). The V end lost 6 bases, the J end lost 8 bases, and 16 bases lay between the germline ends. This CDR3 contains 14 residues. CDR1 is MGHRA, CDR2 YSYEKL, per germline. The CDR3 sequence is CASRGGASKEKLFF. As DNA, the CDR3 is TGCGCCAGCAGGGGTGGGGCCTCGAAGGAAAAACTGTTTTTT.

CDR3 DNA: TGTGCCAGCAGCTCAGATGGGGTGACCTACGAGCAGTACTTC. Its translation: CASSSDGVTYEQYF. The rearrangement links TRBV7-3 to TRBJ2-7; D ambiguous. CDR3 size: 14 residues. The germline V gene has CDR1 SGHTA and CDR2 FQGTGA. V was clipped by 4 bases and J by 2 bases, with 12 bases between them.

This clonotype occurred many times. The chain carries TRBV28 and TRBJ1-1; D call uncertain. CDR3 length: 15 residues. In germline, CDR1 is MDHEN, CDR2 SYDVKM. The V and J ends lost 5 bases and 3 bases respectively, with 16 bases between them. The CDR3 loop is CASSQSVLGDTEAFF. The CDR3 DNA is TGTGCCAGCAGTCAATCGGTGCTTGGAGACACTGAAGCTTTCTTT.

At least ten counts were recorded for this clonotype. The rearrangement links TRBV7-9 to TRBJ2-7; 10 positions agree with TRBD1. Germline CDR1 is SEHNR and CDR2 is FQNEAQ (reference sequence). V gave up 6 bases and J gave up 7 bases; unmatched junction bases: 15. This CDR3 spans 16 amino acids. The CDR3 region is CASSPDQTGGEREQYF. DNA for the CDR3: TGTGCCAGCAGTCCCGATCAGACAGGGGGCGAAAGGGAGCAGTACTTC. Supplemented by reference TRBV7-9 and TRBJ2-7, the full variable domain reads DTGVSQNPRHKITKRGQNVTFRCDPISEHNRLYWYRQTLGQGPEFLTYFQNEAQLEKSRLLSDRFSAERPKGSFSTLEIQRTEQGDSAMYLCASSPDQTGGEREQYFGPGTRLTVT.

The gene calls are TRBV7-2 and TRBJ1-3, with D tentatively TRBD1 (6 bases). This CDR3 region has 17 residues. The V gene's germline CDR1 is SGHTA and CDR2 FQGNSA. The germline V and J ends were trimmed by 3 bases and 0 bases, with 15 bases remaining between them. The CDR3 region has the DNA TGTGCCAGCAGCTTCGGGGGGCCCAATTTCTCTGGAAACACCATATATTTT. It is translated as CASSFGGPNFSGNTIYF. The variable domain in full, with the rest retrieved from reference TRBV7-2 and TRBJ1-3, is GAGVSQSPSNKVTEKGKDVELRCDPISGHTALYWYRQSLGQGLEFLIYFQGNSAPDKSGLPSDRFSAERTGGSVSTLTIQRTQQEDSAVYLCASSFGGPNFSGNTIYFGEGSWLTVV.

This clonotype occurred a few times. The genes are TRBV4-1 and TRBJ1-4; D uncertain. CDR3 length equals 13 residues. The V gene lost 2 bases and the J gene lost 8 bases, with 9 bases spanning the gap. The germline V gene encodes CDR1 MGHRA and CDR2 YSYEKL. Here the CDR3 reads CASSQRGREKLFF. In DNA form, the CDR3 reads TGCGCCAGCAGCCAACGAGGGAGGGAAAAACTGTTTTTT.

This clonotype was seen ten or more times. The J gene is TRBJ1-1, the V gene TRBV2, with 8 bases that match TRBD1. With V trimmed by 3 bases and J by 5 bases, 8 bases remained unmatched. The CDR3 length is 15 residues. Germline V lookup: CDR1 SNHLY, CDR2 FYNNEI. CDR3 DNA sequence: TGTGCCAGCAGTGAGAATAGTCAGGGGGCGACTGAAGCTTTCTTT. It yields the protein CASSENSQGATEAFF. Supplemented by reference TRBV2 and TRBJ1-1, the full variable domain reads EPEVTQTPSHQVTQMGQEVILRCVPISNHLYFYWYRQILGQKVEFLVSFYNNEISEKSEIFDDQFSVERPDGSNFTLKIRSTKLEDSAMYFCASSENSQGATEAFFGQGTRLTVV.

This clonotype was recorded many times. The chain is built from TRBV7-8 and TRBJ2-7; D is perhaps TRBD1 (5 bases). The CDR3 runs to 15 residues. Trimming pared 6 bases from V and 4 bases from J, leaving 19 bases between. Per the germline V gene, CDR1 is SGHVS and CDR2 is FQNEAQ. CDR3 in DNA: TGTGCCAGCAGTCCAATTCCGGGCAGGGAATACGAGCAGTACTTC. It is translated as CASSPIPGREYEQYF.

This clonotype was recorded many times. The gene calls are TRBV5-1 and TRBJ2-7, with D perhaps TRBD1 (6 bases). Germline CDR1 reads SGHRS; CDR2 reads YFSETQ. V dropped 1 base and J dropped 2 bases, with 16 bases sitting between them. The CDR3 is made up of 16 amino acids. The CDR3 nucleotides read TGCGCCAGCAGCTTGCCCCTGGACAGAAATACCTACGAGCAGTACTTC. Its translation is CASSLPLDRNTYEQYF.